This T cell receptor (beta chain) was identified during a study of molecular identifiers for immune sequencing clone quantification (dated by TCRdb to between 2017 and 2018). Regarding the study in general: In a replicate experiment, RNA from roughly 18,000 or 92,000 naive CD8 T cells was split into five aliquots, four of which were sequenced. This methods study benchmarked molecular-identifier clustering-based TCR repertoire sequencing (MIDCIRS) and TCR RNA copy counting, using CD8 T cells to do so.

The sample holds many counts of this clonotype. Its antigen specificity is not known. Per-nucleotide qualities are absent, and no much larger clonotype sits a single base away. Points the paper makes about the study in general: Modeling gave about 3.3 recovered TCR RNA copies per cell versus 9.5 to 10 by digital PCR, implying about 30% capture efficiency. In CMV-specific effector cells, clones with more than 20 RNA copies accounted for over 97% of molecules, whereas in naive cells such clones accounted for under 1%. When barcode sub-clustering was left out, chimeric consensus sequences inflated TCR diversity, with chimeras reaching as high as 47%. Spiked-in Jurkat TCR RNA (approximately 10 copies' worth), which is not part of the donor repertoire, was contained in the naive libraries. The sizes of highly expanded clones could end up underestimated when identical TCR molecules share a barcode. Even against a background of about a million naive CD8 T cells, spiked-in Jurkat TCR RNA amounting to a single cell's worth was reported to be detectable.

The CDR3 runs 15 residues from the cysteine to the phenylalanine. CDR3 DNA is the only sequence kept; it has 45 bases, read in frame from the first base. CDR1 and CDR2 are read off the germline V gene as SGDLS and YYNGEE. At the junction V is shortened by 0 bases and J by 5 bases, with 15 bases in between. Libraries of naive CD8 T cells were generated from roughly 21,000 to 960,000 sorted cells, with 10%, 30% or 50% of the purified RNA used. On a BD FACSAria II, naive CD8 T cells were FACS-sorted as CD8+CD4-CCR7+CD45RA+ and collected into RLT Plus buffer. To test detection sensitivity, Jurkat RNA equal to around 10 TCR copies was added to samples of roughly 17,000-1,100,000 naive CD8 T cells. CD8 T cells were enriched with RosetteSep CD8+ T Cell Enrichment Cocktail and Ficoll-Paque, followed by ACK red cell lysis. The library relied on PCR. The sample was run on an Illumina HiSeq 4000. Bulk TCR libraries were made following a previously described method, with the TCR primers given in Table S5. The Qiagen AllPrep DNA/RNA kit was used to purify total RNA. Reads from multiple sequencing runs of the same library were pooled before analysis. The original pipeline was this. Reads were retained only if an exact TCR constant sequence was present, and the retained reads were trimmed to 150 nt and grouped according to their 12-nt molecular barcodes. Within each barcode group, reads were sub-clustered at a 15% Levenshtein threshold, and quality-weighted consensus sequences were built per RNA molecule. Non-functional sequences were filtered out, along with any lower-count sequence sitting one edit away from another sequence. On the basis of fitting two negative binomial distributions, barcode sub-clusters with fewer than 20% of the maximum read count were discarded. Using fastp trimming at Q25 and MiXCR clonotype assembly, TCRdb reanalyzed the public sequencing data and kept in-frame beta chains. Every CDR3 protein is listed once, alongside the most common genes and DNA of its rows. Clone size and V and J calls follow TCRdb, not the original study. The sample yields 85,000 to 90,000 distinct CDR3 sequences; roughly 19% were counted once. The top ten constitute about 0.85% of the sample.

The sample consisted of naive CD8+ T cells from blood, with Jurkat cell RNA spiked in. The meaning of the sample's cell subset or site label: FACS-sorted CD8+CD4-CCR7+CD45RA+ naive T cells. The sequence is built from TRBV9 and TRBJ2-7; perhaps TRBD2 is the D gene, with 6 bases matching. The source is a human donor in good health. Some libraries in this study had Jurkat cell RNA spiked in. Here is the DNA: TGTGCCAGCAGCGTAGAAGAAGCGGGTCACGACGAGCAGTACTTC. Translated, it gives CASSVEEAGHDEQYF. Where the CDR3 stops, the reference TRBV9 and TRBJ2-7 genes take over; the full variable domain is DSGVTQTPKHLITATGQRVTLRCSPRSGDLSVYWYQQSLDQGLQFLIQYYNGEERAKGNILERFSAQQFPDLHSELNLSSLELGDSALYFCASSVEEAGHDEQYFGPGTRLTVT.